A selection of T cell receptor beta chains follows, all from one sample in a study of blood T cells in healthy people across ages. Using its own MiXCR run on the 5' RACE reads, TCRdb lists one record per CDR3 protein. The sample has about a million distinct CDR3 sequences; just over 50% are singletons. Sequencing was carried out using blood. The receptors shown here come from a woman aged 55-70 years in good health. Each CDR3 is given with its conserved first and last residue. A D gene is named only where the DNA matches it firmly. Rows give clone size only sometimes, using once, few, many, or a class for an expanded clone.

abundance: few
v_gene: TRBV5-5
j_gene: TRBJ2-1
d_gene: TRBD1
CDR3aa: CASSSTTGTGDNEQFF
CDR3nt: TGTGCCAGCAGCTCAACGACCGGGACAGGGGATAATGAGCAGTTCTTC

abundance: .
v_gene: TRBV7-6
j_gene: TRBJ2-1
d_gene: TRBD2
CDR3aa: CASSAIAGGSGEQFF
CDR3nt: TGTGCCAGCAGCGCAATAGCGGGAGGGAGTGGTGAGCAGTTCTTC

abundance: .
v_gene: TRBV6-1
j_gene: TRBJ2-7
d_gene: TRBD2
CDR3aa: CASKQRDGGYEQYF
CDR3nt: TGTGCCAGCAAGCAGCGGGATGGGGGCTACGAGCAGTACTTC

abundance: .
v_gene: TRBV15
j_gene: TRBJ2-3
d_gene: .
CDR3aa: CATSRDNTDTQYF
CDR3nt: TGTGCCACCAGCAGAGACAACACAGATACGCAGTATTTT

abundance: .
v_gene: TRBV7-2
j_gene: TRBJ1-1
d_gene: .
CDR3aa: CASSLAGMSDTEAFF
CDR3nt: TGTGCCAGCAGCTTAGCAGGGATGTCCGACACTGAAGCTTTCTTT

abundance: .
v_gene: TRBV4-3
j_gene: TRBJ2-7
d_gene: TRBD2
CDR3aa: CASSQAPGTSGMPKREQYF
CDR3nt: TGCGCCAGCAGCCAAGCTCCCGGGACTAGCGGGATGCCGAAACGGGAGCAGTACTTC

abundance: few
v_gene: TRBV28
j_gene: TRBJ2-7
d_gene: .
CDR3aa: CASSRLPTGYEQYF
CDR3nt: TGTGCCAGCAGTCGACTTCCGACGGGCTACGAGCAGTACTTC

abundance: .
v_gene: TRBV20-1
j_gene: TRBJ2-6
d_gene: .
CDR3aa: CSASPVSGANVLTF
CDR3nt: TGCAGTGCTAGTCCGGTCTCTGGGGCCAACGTCCTGACTTTC

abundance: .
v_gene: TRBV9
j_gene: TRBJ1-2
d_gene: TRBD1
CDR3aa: CASSVGTGGVGYTF
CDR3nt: TGTGCCAGCAGCGTAGGGACAGGGGGCGTGGGCTACACCTTC

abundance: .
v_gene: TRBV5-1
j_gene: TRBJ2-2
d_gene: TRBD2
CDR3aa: CASSLDVAGSDTGELFF
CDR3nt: TGCGCCAGCAGCTTGGACGTAGCGGGATCGGACACCGGGGAGCTGTTTTTT

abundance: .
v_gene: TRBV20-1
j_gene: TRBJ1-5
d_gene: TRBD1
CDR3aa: CSARTTGDWNQPQHF
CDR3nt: TGCAGTGCTAGAACGACAGGGGATTGGAATCAGCCCCAGCATTTT

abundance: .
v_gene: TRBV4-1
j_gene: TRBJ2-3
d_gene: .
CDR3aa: CASSQRGGSGTQYF
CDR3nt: TGCGCCAGCAGCCAAAGAGGCGGCAGTGGTACGCAGTATTTT

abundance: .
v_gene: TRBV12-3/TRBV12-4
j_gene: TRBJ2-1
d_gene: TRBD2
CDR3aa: CASSLGLGLAGGLGEQFF
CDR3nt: TGTGCCAGCAGTTTAGGTTTGGGTCTAGCGGGAGGACTGGGTGAGCAGTTCTTC

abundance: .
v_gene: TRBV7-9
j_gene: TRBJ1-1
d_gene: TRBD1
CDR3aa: CASSLARTGVGTEAFF
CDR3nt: TGTGCCAGCAGCTTAGCCCGGACAGGGGTAGGCACTGAAGCTTTCTTT

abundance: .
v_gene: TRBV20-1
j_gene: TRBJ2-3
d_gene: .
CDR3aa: CSARGGQRGTITDTQYF
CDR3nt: TGCAGTGCTAGAGGGGGTCAACGCGGCACAATCACAGATACGCAGTATTTT

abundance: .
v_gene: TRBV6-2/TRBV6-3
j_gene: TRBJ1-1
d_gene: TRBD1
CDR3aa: CASSYPTGGRTEAFF
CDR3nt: TGTGCCAGCAGTTACCCAACAGGGGGAAGGACTGAAGCTTTCTTT

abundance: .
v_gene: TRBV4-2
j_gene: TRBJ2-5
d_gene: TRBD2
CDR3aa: CASSQDPGTSGSTETQYF
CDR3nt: TGTGCCAGCAGCCAGGACCCCGGGACTAGCGGGAGTACAGAGACCCAGTACTTC

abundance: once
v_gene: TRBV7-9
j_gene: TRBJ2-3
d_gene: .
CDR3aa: CASSLPLNTQYF
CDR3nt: TGTGCCAGCAGCCTCCCCCTCAATACGCAGTATTTT

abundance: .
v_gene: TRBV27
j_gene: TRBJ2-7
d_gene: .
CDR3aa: CASNRRPSEIYEQYF
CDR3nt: TGTGCCAGCAACCGACGCCCTAGCGAAATCTACGAGCAGTACTTC

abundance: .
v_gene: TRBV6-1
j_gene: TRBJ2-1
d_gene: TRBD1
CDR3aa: CASITGTGGFNEQFF
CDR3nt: TGTGCCAGCATTACCGGGACAGGGGGTTTCAATGAGCAGTTCTTC

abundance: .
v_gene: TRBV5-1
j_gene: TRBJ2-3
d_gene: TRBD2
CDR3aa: CASSFGGREGDTQYF
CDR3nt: TGCGCCAGCAGCTTCGGCGGGAGAGAGGGAGATACGCAGTATTTT

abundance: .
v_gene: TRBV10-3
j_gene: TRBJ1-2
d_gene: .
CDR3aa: CAISESPGHLLNYDYTF
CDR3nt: TGTGCCATCAGTGAGTCCCCAGGGCATCTCCTAAACTATGACTACACCTTC

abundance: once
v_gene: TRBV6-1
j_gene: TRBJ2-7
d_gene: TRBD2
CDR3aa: CASSLSLAGVVDNEQYF
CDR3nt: TGTGCCAGCAGCCTCTCCTTAGCGGGAGTAGTCGACAATGAGCAGTACTTC

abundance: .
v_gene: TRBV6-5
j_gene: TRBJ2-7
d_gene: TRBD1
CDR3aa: CASSYQTGYQTSSSYEQYF
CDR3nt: TGTGCCAGCAGTTACCAGACAGGGTATCAAACTTCAAGCTCCTACGAGCAGTACTTC

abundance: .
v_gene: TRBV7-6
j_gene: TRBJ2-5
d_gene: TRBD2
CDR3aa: CASSPGLAGLGETQYF
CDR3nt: TGTGCCAGCAGCCCAGGACTAGCGGGCCTCGGAGAGACCCAGTACTTC

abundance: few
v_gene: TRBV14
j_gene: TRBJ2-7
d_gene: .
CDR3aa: CASSQGAALGYEQYF
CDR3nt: TGTGCCAGCAGCCAAGGGGCAGCTCTTGGCTACGAGCAGTACTTC

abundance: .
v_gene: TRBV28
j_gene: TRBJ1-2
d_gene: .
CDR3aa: CASSLRGVGGKDYGYTF
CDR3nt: TGTGCCAGCAGTTTAAGAGGGGTGGGGGGGAAGGACTATGGCTACACCTTC

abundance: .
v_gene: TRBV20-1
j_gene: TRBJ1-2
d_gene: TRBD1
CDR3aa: CSARAPGGGYTF
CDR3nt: TGCAGTGCCAGAGCCCCAGGGGGCGGCTACACCTTC

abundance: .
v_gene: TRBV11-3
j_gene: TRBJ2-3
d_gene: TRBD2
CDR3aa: CAGSPGTSGSTDTQYF
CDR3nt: TGTGCCGGCAGCCCCGGGACTAGCGGGAGCACAGATACGCAGTATTTT

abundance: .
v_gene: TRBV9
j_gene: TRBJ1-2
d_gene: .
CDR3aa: CASSVRGAIHGYTF
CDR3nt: TGTGCCAGTAGCGTACGGGGGGCGATACATGGCTACACCTTC

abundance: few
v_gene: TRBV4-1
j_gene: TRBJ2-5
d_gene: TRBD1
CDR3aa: CASSQTGVQETQYF
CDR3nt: TGCGCCAGCAGCCAGACAGGGGTACAAGAGACCCAGTACTTC

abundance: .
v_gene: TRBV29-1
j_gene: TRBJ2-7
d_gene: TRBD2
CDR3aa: CSAVAGASYEQYF
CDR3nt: TGCAGCGCCGTAGCGGGCGCCTCCTACGAGCAGTACTTC

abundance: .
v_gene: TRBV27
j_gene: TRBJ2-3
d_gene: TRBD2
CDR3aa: CASSAGTSGYTQYF
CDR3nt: TGTGCCAGCAGCGCCGGGACTAGCGGTTATACGCAGTATTTT

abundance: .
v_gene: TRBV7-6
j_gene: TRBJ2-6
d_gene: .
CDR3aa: CASRKTPGANVLTF
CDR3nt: TGTGCCAGCAGGAAGACACCTGGGGCCAACGTCCTGACTTTC

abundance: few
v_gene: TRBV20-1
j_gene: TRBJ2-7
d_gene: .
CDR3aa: CSALRYEQYF
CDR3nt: TGCAGTGCCTTACGTTACGAGCAGTACTTC

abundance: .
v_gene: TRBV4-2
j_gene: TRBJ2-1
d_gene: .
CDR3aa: CASSLSRGLRSEEQFF
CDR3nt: TGTGCCAGCAGCCTCTCACGCGGACTCCGGTCGGAGGAGCAGTTCTTC

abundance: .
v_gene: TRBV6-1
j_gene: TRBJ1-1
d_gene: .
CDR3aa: CASSERLGFTEAFF
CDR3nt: TGTGCCAGCAGTGAAAGGTTGGGTTTCACTGAAGCTTTCTTT

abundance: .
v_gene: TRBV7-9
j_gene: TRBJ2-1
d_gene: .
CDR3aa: CASSLPAGLGNEQFF
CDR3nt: TGTGCCAGCAGCTTACCCGCAGGCCTTGGGAATGAGCAGTTCTTC

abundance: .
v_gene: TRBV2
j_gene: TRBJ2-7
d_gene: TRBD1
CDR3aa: CASTIEDRGDEQYF
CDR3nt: TGTGCCAGCACCATTGAAGACAGGGGGGACGAGCAGTACTTC

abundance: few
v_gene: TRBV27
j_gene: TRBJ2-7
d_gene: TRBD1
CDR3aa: CASSFIGTAEQYF
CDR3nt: TGTGCCAGCAGTTTCATCGGGACAGCTGAGCAGTACTTC

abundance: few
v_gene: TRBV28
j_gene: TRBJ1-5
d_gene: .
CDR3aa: CASLRRGNQPQHF
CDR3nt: TGTGCCAGCCTGAGACGTGGCAATCAGCCCCAGCATTTT

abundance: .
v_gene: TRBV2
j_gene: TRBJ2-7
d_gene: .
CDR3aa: CASRPREGQVVYEQYF
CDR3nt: TGTGCCAGCAGGCCCCGGGAGGGACAGGTTGTCTACGAGCAGTACTTC

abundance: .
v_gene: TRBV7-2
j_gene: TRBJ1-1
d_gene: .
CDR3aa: CASSMMETSGAFF
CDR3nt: TGTGCCAGCTCGATGATGGAGACGAGTGGAGCTTTCTTT

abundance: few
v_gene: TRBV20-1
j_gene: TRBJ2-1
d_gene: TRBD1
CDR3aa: CSAPHTGALSNEQFF
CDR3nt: TGCAGTGCCCCCCACACAGGGGCCCTTTCTAATGAGCAGTTCTTC

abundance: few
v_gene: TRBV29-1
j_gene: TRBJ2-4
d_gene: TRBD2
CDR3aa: CSVSMAGVGKNIQYF
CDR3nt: TGCAGCGTAAGCATGGCGGGAGTGGGCAAAAACATTCAGTACTTC

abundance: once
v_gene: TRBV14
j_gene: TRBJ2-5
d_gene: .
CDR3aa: CASSLPRGETQYF
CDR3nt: TGTGCCAGCAGCCTTCCGCGTGGAGAGACCCAGTACTTC

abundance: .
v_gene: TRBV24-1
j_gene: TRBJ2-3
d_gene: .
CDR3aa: CATSGATGTTKDTQYF
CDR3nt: TGTGCCACCAGTGGGGCCACCGGGACAACAAAGGATACGCAGTATTTT

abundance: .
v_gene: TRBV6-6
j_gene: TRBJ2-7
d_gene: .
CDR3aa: CASRRDLRAYEQYF
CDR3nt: TGTGCCAGCAGACGGGATCTGCGTGCCTACGAGCAGTACTTC

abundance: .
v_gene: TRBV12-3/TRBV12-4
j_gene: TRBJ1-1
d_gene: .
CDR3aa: CASSLGPQVGVRAFF
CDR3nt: TGTGCCAGCAGTCTCGGGCCCCAGGTTGGGGTGAGGGCTTTCTTT